The sequence of this TCR beta chain was determined in a study of regulatory T cells in long-lasting Graves disease. Combining iRepertoire HTBI primers with Arm-PCR of CDR3 regions, the authors built TCR beta libraries. Each CDR3 protein gets one entry after TCRdb re-called the multiplex PCR reads with MiXCR. The profile shows 550,000 or so distinct CDR3 sequences, around 12% of them singletons. Time point reported: newly diagnosed GD, antithyroid drugs for less than 3 months. Extracted PBMC RNA gave rise to the TCR library. This clonotype was recorded a few times. The same specimen was also included in a second study, on T cells in Graves' hyperthyroidism and ophthalmopathy.

This receptor was obtained from a woman younger than 45 with Graves disease. The material was peripheral blood mononuclear cells (PBMCs), obtained at new diagnosis, from a patient treated with antithyroid drugs.

The CDR3, as DNA: TGTGCTAGTGGTTTGGTACTGAGTAGGGAGCCTTACAATGAGCAGTTCTTC. The encoded protein is CASGLVLSREPYNEQFF. This chain joins TRBV12-5 and TRBJ2-1; perhaps TRBD2 as D (5 bases). V gave up 0 bases and J gave up 4 bases, with 16 bases separating them. Germline lookup yields CDR1 LGHNT and CDR2 FRNRAP. The CDR3 totals 17 residues. Full variable domain (outside the CDR3, taken from reference TRBV12-5 and TRBJ2-1): DARVTQTPRHKVTEMGQEVTMRCQPILGHNTVFWYRQTMMQGLELLAYFRNRAPLDDSGMPKDRFSAEMPDATLATLKIQPSEPRDSAVYFCASGLVLSREPYNEQFFGPGTRLTVL.